Presented here are 27 T cell receptor beta chains from one specimen sequenced in a study of cytomegalovirus exposure and HLA in healthy donors. Only in-frame clones appear in the TCRdb table, and some are missing; sequencing was by immunoSEQ multiplex PCR. This sample has 100,000 or so clones; around 87% occur once, and the top ten carry 4%. The sequencing sample was made of PBMCs. The receptors were sampled from a young woman in good health and CMV-seropositive.

This clone showed up just a few times. The chain links TRBV7-2 to TRBJ1-1; D is ambiguous. The CDR3 runs 14 residues. Germline values: CDR1 SGHTA, CDR2 FQGNSA. The germline V and J ends were trimmed by 6 bases and 2 bases, with 13 bases remaining between them. CDR3 bases: TGTGCCAGCAGTCAAGCGCGTACTAACACTGAAGCTTTCTTT. Translated: CASSQARTNTEAFF. The full variable domain, completed using reference TRBV7-2 and TRBJ1-1, is GAGVSQSPSNKVTEKGKDVELRCDPISGHTALYWYRQSLGQGLEFLIYFQGNSAPDKSGLPSDRFSAERTGGSVSTLTIQRTQQEDSAVYLCASSQARTNTEAFFGQGTRLTVV.

The sample holds one count of this clone. The genes are TRBV29-1 and TRBJ1-4, with a weak D call TRBD1 (6 bases). V lost 7 bases, J lost 8 bases, and 14 bases lay in between. This CDR3 region has 12 residues. Germline lookup yields CDR1 SQVTM and CDR2 ANQGSEA. For the CDR3, the DNA is TGCAGCGCCGGGGGGCTACAGGAAAAACTGTTTTTT. Protein sequence: CSAGGLQEKLFF.

The V gene is TRBV11-2, the J gene TRBJ2-3, with 7 nucleotides matching TRBD1. Germline V gene data show CDR1 as SGHAT and CDR2 as FQNNGV. The CDR3 consists of 16 residues. V trimming: 4 bases; J trimming: 7 bases; junction bases outside the gene matches: 14. The CDR3 protein is CASSSGTDTGPYTQYF. The CDR3, as DNA: TGTGCCAGCAGCTCCGGGACAGATACCGGACCATATACGCAGTATTTT.

V and J are TRBV13 and TRBJ2-7; 7 nucleotides match TRBD2. The CDR3 is made up of 14 amino acids. The germline V gene has CDR1 PRHDT and CDR2 FYEKMQ (reference sequence). V trimming: 5 bases; J trimming: 0 bases; junction bases outside the gene matches: 4. CDR3 residues: CASSTGDYSYEQYF. In DNA, the CDR3 is TGTGCCAGCAGCACCGGGGACTACTCCTACGAGCAGTACTTC.

V usage is TRBV6-6 and J usage is TRBJ1-6, with 8 bases fitting TRBD1. V was clipped by 5 bases and J by 10 bases; unmatched bases: 10. This CDR3 comprises 15 residues. Germline V CDR1 and CDR2: MNHNY, SVGAGI (reference sequence). CDR3 sequence reads: CASSLTGGSGSPLHF. DNA for the CDR3: TGTGCCAGCAGTCTTACAGGGGGAAGTGGGTCACCCCTCCACTTT.

The chain has TRBV19 and TRBJ2-6; 10 bases are a match to TRBD1. Germline V gene sequence: CDR1 LNHDA, CDR2 SQIVND (reference sequence). The junction had 3 bases not matched to a gene; V was cut back by 3 bases and J by 1 base. This CDR3 is built from 17 residues. CDR3 sequence reads: CASSIRDRGSGANVLTF. CDR3 coding DNA: TGTGCCAGTAGTATCCGGGACAGGGGTTCTGGGGCCAACGTCCTGACTTTC.

The rearrangement links TRBV5-1 to TRBJ2-2; TRBD2 matches at 11 bases. The V gene end was trimmed by 2 bases and the J gene end by 1 base; junction bases not matched to a gene: 4. The germline gives CDR1 SGHRS, CDR2 YFSETQ. The CDR3 totals 17 residues. CDR3 loop: CASSFGLAGLNTGELFF. The CDR3 nucleotides read TGCGCCAGCAGCTTTGGACTAGCGGGTTTGAACACCGGGGAGCTGTTTTTT.

The chain is built from TRBV2 and TRBJ1-3; 7 bases line up with TRBD1. The J segment lost 4 bases and the V segment lost 7 bases, leaving 4 bases of the junction unmatched. CDR3 size: 13 residues. Germline V gene lookup returns CDR1 SNHLY and CDR2 FYNNEI. The CDR3 region is CASTADRGNTIYF. The CDR3 nucleotides are TGTGCCAGCACTGCGGACAGGGGAAACACCATATATTTT.

This chain uses TRBV7-3 with TRBJ2-1; D possibly corresponds to TRBD2 (5 bases). Looked up from germline, CDR1 is SGHTA and CDR2 is FQGTGA. Trimming cost V 2 bases and J 4 bases, with 15 bases left between them. The CDR3 is 16 residues long. The CDR3 nucleotides read TGTGCCAGCAGCTTATACGGGCGGAGGCATTACAATGAGCAGTTCTTC. It yields the protein CASSLYGRRHYNEQFF.

The table lists this clone with a few counts. V usage is TRBV27 and J usage is TRBJ2-1, with D maybe TRBD2 (6 bases). V lost 2 bases and J lost 10, with 9 bases in between. The CDR3 is 12 residues long. Germline V lookup: CDR1 MNHEY, CDR2 SMNVEV (reference sequence). The CDR3 here is CASSLGRGEQFF. The CDR3 region has the DNA TGTGCCAGCAGTTTAGGTCGGGGGGAGCAGTTCTTC.

V usage is TRBV18 and J usage is TRBJ2-3; 8 bases fit TRBD1. The CDR3 extends over 15 amino acids. The germline V gene encodes CDR1 KGHSH and CDR2 LQKENI. J was trimmed by 2 bases and V by 2 bases; bases with no gene match: 3. CDR3 bases: TGTGCCAGCTCACCAGACAGGGGAAACACAGATACGCAGTATTTT. It translates to CASSPDRGNTDTQYF.

The CDR3 loop reads CASGDRERAFF. In nucleotides, the CDR3 is TGTGCCAGTGGGGATAGGGAGAGAGCTTTCTTT. V usage is TRBV19 and J usage is TRBJ1-1; no clear D gene. Germline loops: CDR1 LNHDA, CDR2 SQIVND (reference sequence). There are 11 residues in the CDR3. V lost 8 bases to trimming and J lost 10 bases, with 14 bases between them. Using reference TRBV19 and TRBJ1-1 for the parts outside the CDR3, the full variable domain is DGGITQSPKYLFRKEGQNVTLSCEQNLNHDAMYWYRQDPGQGLRLIYYSQIVNDFQKGDIAEGYSVSREKKESFPLTVTSAQKNPTAFYLCASGDRERAFFGQGTRLTVV.

J is TRBJ1-5 and V is TRBV7-2; possible D gene TRBD1, 5 bases. V lost 4 bases and J lost 2, with 21 bases in between. The CDR3 consists of 18 residues. Germline V CDR1 and CDR2: SGHTA, FQGNSA. The CDR3 bases are TGTGCCAGCAGCTCGGGGGGAGGTTTCGTCACGGGCAATCAGCCCCAGCATTTT. Protein sequence: CASSSGGGFVTGNQPQHF.

This clone was seen only once. The V gene is TRBV9, the J gene TRBJ2-5; 7 positions match TRBD1. Germline V gene data show CDR1 as SGDLS and CDR2 as YYNGEE. With V trimmed by 2 bases and J by 8 bases, 6 bases remained unmatched. CDR3 length: 13 residues. The CDR3 region is CASSVGTEATQYF. The CDR3 nucleotides read TGTGCCAGCAGCGTTGGGACAGAGGCCACCCAGTACTTC.

The count of this clone is one. The chain employs TRBV7-6 and TRBJ2-2, with D perhaps TRBD2 (5 bases). The V gene lost 2 bases and the J gene lost 2 bases, with 12 bases spanning the gap. CDR1 SGHVS and CDR2 FNYEAQ come from the germline V gene. The CDR3 consists of 16 residues. The chain's CDR3 is CASSLRGVSNTGELFF. For the CDR3, the DNA is TGTGCCAGCAGCTTACGGGGTGTGTCCAACACCGGGGAGCTGTTTTTT.

The rearrangement uses TRBV7-3 and TRBJ2-3; the D gene is possibly TRBD2 (6 bases). The CDR3 covers 14 residues. Per the germline V gene, CDR1 is SGHTA and CDR2 is FQGTGA. V was cut by 5 bases and J by 3 bases, with 12 bases left in between. The CDR3 region has the DNA TGTGCCAGCAGCCTGGGAGGATGGACAGATACGCAGTATTTT. It is translated as CASSLGGWTDTQYF.

The V call is TRBV30, the J call TRBJ1-1, with D hard to call. The CDR3 spans 13 residues. Germline V lookup: CDR1 GTSNPN, CDR2 SVGIG (reference sequence). Trimming left V 6 bases short and J 1 base short, with 12 bases between. Here the CDR3 DNA reads TGTGCCTGCCCGAAAGAGAAGAACACTGAAGCTTTCTTT. As protein: CACPKEKNTEAFF.

This sequence joins TRBV5-1 and TRBJ1-1; D gene ambiguous. This CDR3 contains 15 residues. Between the trimmed V and J ends, which lost 1 base and 2 bases, there was a span of 12 bases. Germline V gene lookup returns CDR1 SGHRS and CDR2 YFSETQ. The CDR3 reads CASSLSPVGNTEAFF. CDR3 coding DNA: TGCGCCAGCAGCTTGTCCCCGGTCGGTAACACTGAAGCTTTCTTT.

The chain employs TRBV5-6 and TRBJ1-4; no clear D. There are 15 residues in the CDR3. V was cut by 0 bases and J by 4 bases, with 10 bases left in between. Germline CDR1 is SGHDT and CDR2 is YYEEEE. CDR3: CASSLGSDYNEKLFF. CDR3 DNA sequence: TGTGCCAGCAGCTTGGGGAGTGATTATAATGAAAAACTGTTTTTT.

The DNA for the CDR3 is TGTGCCAGCAGCCCAGGGGGTATATACGAGCAGTACTTC. This gives the protein CASSPGGIYEQYF. The V call is TRBV2, the J call TRBJ2-7; 7 bases align to TRBD1. Trimming took 6 bases from V and 4 from J; bases not matched to a gene: 6. The CDR3 contains 13 residues. The germline gives CDR1 SNHLY, CDR2 FYNNEI.

The chain uses TRBV7-8 and TRBJ2-5; TRBD2 matches 11 bases. This CDR3 has 17 amino acids. The germline V gene encodes CDR1 SGHVS and CDR2 FQNEAQ. V was pared by 4 bases and J by 5 bases, with 12 bases of the junction left unmatched. The CDR3 reads CASSWGLADLGGETQYF. The CDR3, as DNA: TGTGCCAGCAGCTGGGGACTAGCGGACCTAGGGGGGGAGACCCAGTACTTC.

This clone was recorded only once. CDR3 nucleotide sequence: TGTGCCAGCCTGGGGGGGTCCTACAATGAGCAGTTCTTC. It is translated as CASLGGSYNEQFF. This rearrangement joins TRBV2 to TRBJ2-1, with 7 bases that match TRBD2. CDR1 and CDR2 from the germline V gene are SNHLY and FYNNEI. The CDR3 is 13 amino acids. V shed 8 bases, J shed 1 base, and the junction held 2 bases outside the gene matches.

This chain uses TRBV7-3 with TRBJ2-2; TRBD1 agrees at 7 bases. The J segment lost 7 bases and the V segment lost 8 bases, leaving 10 bases of the junction unmatched. CDR1 is SGHTA, CDR2 FQGTGA, per germline. The CDR3 spans 14 residues. This CDR3 reads CASRQGSVGGELFF. The DNA of the CDR3 is TGTGCCAGCCGACAGGGTTCCGTAGGCGGGGAGCTGTTTTTT.

This chain joins TRBV9 and TRBJ1-2; D possibly corresponds to TRBD1 (5 bases). The CDR3 is 13 amino acids. Trimming removed 5 bases at V and 5 bases at J, with 13 bases between. Germline CDR1 reads SGDLS; CDR2 reads YYNGEE. This CDR3 reads CASRKGIVYGYTF. CDR3 in DNA: TGTGCCAGCAGGAAGGGGATCGTTTATGGCTACACCTTC.

This chain uses TRBV6-6 with TRBJ2-7; TRBD1 is a possible D gene (6 bases). The CDR3 runs 15 residues. Germline V gene data show CDR1 as MNHNY and CDR2 as SVGAGI (reference sequence). Trimming removed 6 bases from V and 3 bases from J, with 18 bases in between. The CDR3 bases are TGTGCCAGCAGCCCGGGCAGGGGCGTGAGCTACGAGCAGTACTTC. It codes for CASSPGRGVSYEQYF.

The chain recombines TRBV13 with TRBJ1-1, with D uncertain. In germline, CDR1 is PRHDT, CDR2 FYEKMQ (reference sequence). The CDR3 sequence is 13 residues long. The V end lost 5 bases, the J end lost 0 bases, and 7 bases lay between the germline ends. CDR3 DNA sequence: TGTGCCAGCAGCCGTATATTGAACACTGAAGCTTTCTTT. This encodes CASSRILNTEAFF.

This sequence joins TRBV18 and TRBJ1-5; 7 positions agree with TRBD1. Germline CDR1 reads KGHSH; CDR2 reads LQKENI. This CDR3 comprises 16 residues. The trim removed 3 bases at V and 7 bases at J, leaving 12 bases unmatched. The CDR3 bases are TGTGCCAGCTCACCCGAAACAGGGGCTCAAGGACAGCCCCAGCATTTT. Encoded protein: CASSPETGAQGQPQHF.